Listed below are T cell receptor beta chains from one sample, sequenced in a study of T cells after yellow fever vaccination. TCRdb recomputed calls from the 5' RACE reads with MiXCR, one row per CDR3 protein. This sample has 90,000 to 150,000 distinct CDR3 sequences, with 7.2% found just once. The sample in question was CD4+ T cells sorted from PBMCs, obtained around 45 days after the first yellow fever vaccination. The origin of the receptors is a man younger than 35 who received the YFV17D yellow fever vaccine. The CDR3 runs from the conserved cysteine through the conserved F or W. Each record gives: J gene, clone size, CDR3 length, V gene, D gene, CDR3 protein, CDR3 DNA. A D gene is named only where the DNA matches it firmly. The size of a clone is reported for some rows only, either as once, few or many, or as a class for expanded clones.

j_call: TRBJ1-6; clone_size: NA; cdr3_length: 14; v_call: TRBV5-1; d_call: TRBD1; cdr3_aa: CASSSGQGASTLHF; cdr3_nt: TGCGCCAGCAGCTCGGGACAGGGGGCTTCAACCCTCCACTTT
j_call: TRBJ2-5; clone_size: many; cdr3_length: 13; v_call: TRBV9; d_call: NA; cdr3_aa: CASSTGEDRTQYF; cdr3_nt: TGTGCCAGCAGCACGGGTGAAGACAGGACCCAGTACTTC
j_call: TRBJ2-3; clone_size: many; cdr3_length: 13; v_call: TRBV25-1; d_call: NA; cdr3_aa: CARDSLRTDTQYF; cdr3_nt: TGTGCCAGGGACTCCCTTAGGACAGATACGCAGTATTTT
j_call: TRBJ1-6; clone_size: many; cdr3_length: 14; v_call: TRBV18; d_call: NA; cdr3_aa: CASSPSDSNSPLHF; cdr3_nt: TGTGCCAGCTCACCGTCAGACAGCAATTCACCCCTCCACTTT
j_call: TRBJ1-4; clone_size: many; cdr3_length: 15; v_call: TRBV6-5; d_call: NA; cdr3_aa: CASSYSVGGREKLFF; cdr3_nt: TGTGCCAGCAGTTACTCGGTGGGGGGGAGGGAAAAACTGTTTTTT
j_call: TRBJ2-1; clone_size: many; cdr3_length: 17; v_call: TRBV28; d_call: NA; cdr3_aa: CASSFAGTRVLGNEQFF; cdr3_nt: TGTGCCAGCAGTTTCGCCGGGACCCGAGTTCTTGGGAATGAGCAGTTCTTC
j_call: TRBJ2-7; clone_size: many; cdr3_length: 16; v_call: TRBV5-1; d_call: NA; cdr3_aa: CASSLSIGTAAYEQYF; cdr3_nt: TGCGCCAGCAGCTTGTCGATCGGGACTGCCGCCTACGAGCAGTACTTC
j_call: TRBJ2-2; clone_size: NA; cdr3_length: 16; v_call: TRBV7-2; d_call: NA; cdr3_aa: CASSLFLGAGTGELFF; cdr3_nt: TGTGCCAGCAGCTTATTTCTGGGGGCAGGCACCGGGGAGCTGTTTTTT
j_call: TRBJ2-3; clone_size: many; cdr3_length: 16; v_call: TRBV5-1; d_call: NA; cdr3_aa: CASSFLRGASTDTQYF; cdr3_nt: TGCGCCAGCAGCTTTTTACGGGGGGCCAGCACAGATACGCAGTATTTT
j_call: TRBJ2-3; clone_size: many; cdr3_length: 14; v_call: TRBV6-2/TRBV6-3; d_call: TRBD2; cdr3_aa: CASRALAGTDTQYF; cdr3_nt: TGTGCCAGCAGGGCTCTAGCGGGCACAGATACGCAGTATTTT
j_call: TRBJ1-3; clone_size: many; cdr3_length: 12; v_call: TRBV10-3; d_call: NA; cdr3_aa: CAIRTAGNTIYF; cdr3_nt: TGTGCCATCCGGACAGCTGGAAACACCATATATTTT
j_call: TRBJ1-1; clone_size: many; cdr3_length: 16; v_call: TRBV7-2; d_call: NA; cdr3_aa: CASSLQQGGTNTEAFF; cdr3_nt: TGTGCCAGCAGCTTACAACAGGGAGGGACGAACACTGAAGCTTTCTTT
j_call: TRBJ2-5; clone_size: many; cdr3_length: 13; v_call: TRBV27; d_call: NA; cdr3_aa: CASKSGGQETQYF; cdr3_nt: TGTGCCAGCAAATCAGGGGGGCAGGAGACCCAGTACTTC
j_call: TRBJ1-5; clone_size: many; cdr3_length: 16; v_call: TRBV12-3/TRBV12-4; d_call: TRBD1; cdr3_aa: CASSDQGARSNQPQHF; cdr3_nt: TGTGCCAGCAGTGACCAGGGGGCTCGTAGCAATCAGCCCCAGCATTTT
j_call: TRBJ2-2; clone_size: many; cdr3_length: 17; v_call: TRBV4-1; d_call: NA; cdr3_aa: CASREVDLGINTGELFF; cdr3_nt: TGCGCCAGCAGGGAAGTAGATCTCGGGATTAACACCGGGGAGCTGTTTTTT